Sequencing of this T cell receptor beta chain was carried out in a study of T-cell reconstitution after alpha-beta-depleted transplantation in children. With 5 bases removed from V and 6 bases from J, the gap between germline ends came to 17 bases. The germline gives CDR1 SGHTA, CDR2 FQGNSA. The CDR3 has 15 residues. Unique molecular identifiers were incorporated into the prepared TCRbeta library. TCRdb used MiXCR to reprocess the PCR reads, holding one entry per CDR3 protein. The table lists 450,000 to 700,000 distinct CDR3 sequences, 25% to 30% of them singletons. Sequenced here: PBMCs, sampled before TCRalphabeta/CD19-depleted stem cell transplant. This sequence was found in a boy younger than two with Wiskott-Aldrich syndrome, due to receive a stem cell transplant. This chain links TRBV7-2 with TRBJ2-1; possible D gene TRBD2, 6 bases. In nucleotides, the CDR3 is TGTGCCAGCAGCCCAGGACCGGGGGTTGGCAATGAGCAGTTCTTC. Its translation is CASSPGPGVGNEQFF.